The T cell receptor (beta chain) described here comes from a study of T-cell memory formation after mild COVID-19. The length of the CDR3 is 15 residues. Germline CDR1 and CDR2: DFQATT and SNEGSKA (reference sequence). Unmatched junction bases numbered 11, after V lost 6 bases and J lost 5 bases. TCRdb used MiXCR to reprocess the 5' RACE reads, holding one entry per CDR3 protein. The data contain 450,000 or so distinct CDR3 sequences, approximately 20% of them singletons. This clonotype has only a few counts. Sequencing used PBMCs or a T cell subset sorted from them (not recorded which). The rearrangement links TRBV20-1 to TRBJ2-1; 9 bases agree with TRBD2. This TCR derives from an adult woman who had mild COVID-19 (a few samples of this study predate the infection). Cell type and time point are not known. CDR3 amino acids: CSASTIAGADNEQFF. The CDR3 DNA is TGCAGTGCCTCCACGATAGCGGGAGCTGACAATGAGCAGTTCTTC.